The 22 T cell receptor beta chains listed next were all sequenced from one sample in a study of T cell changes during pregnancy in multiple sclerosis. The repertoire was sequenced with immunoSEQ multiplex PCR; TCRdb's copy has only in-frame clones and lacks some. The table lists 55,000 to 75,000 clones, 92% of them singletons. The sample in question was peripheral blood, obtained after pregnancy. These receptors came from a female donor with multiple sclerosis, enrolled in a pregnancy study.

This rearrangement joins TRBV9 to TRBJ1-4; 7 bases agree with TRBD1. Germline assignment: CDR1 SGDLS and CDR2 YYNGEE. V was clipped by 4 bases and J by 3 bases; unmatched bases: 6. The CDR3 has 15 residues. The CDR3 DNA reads TGTGCCAGCAGCCGTGACAGGGTGCCTAATGAAAAACTGTTTTTT. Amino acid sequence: CASSRDRVPNEKLFF.

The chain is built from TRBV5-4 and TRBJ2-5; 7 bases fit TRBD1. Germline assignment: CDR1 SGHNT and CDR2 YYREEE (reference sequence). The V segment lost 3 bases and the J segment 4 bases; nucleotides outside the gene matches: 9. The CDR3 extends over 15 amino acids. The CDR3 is CASSSKQGSGETQYF. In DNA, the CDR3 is TGTGCCAGCAGCTCGAAACAGGGGAGTGGAGAGACCCAGTACTTC.

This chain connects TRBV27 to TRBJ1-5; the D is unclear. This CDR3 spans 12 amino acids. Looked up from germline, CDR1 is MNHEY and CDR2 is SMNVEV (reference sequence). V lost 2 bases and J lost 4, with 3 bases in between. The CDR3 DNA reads TGTGCCAGCAGTTTACCTAATCAGCCCCAGCATTTT. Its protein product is CASSLPNQPQHF.

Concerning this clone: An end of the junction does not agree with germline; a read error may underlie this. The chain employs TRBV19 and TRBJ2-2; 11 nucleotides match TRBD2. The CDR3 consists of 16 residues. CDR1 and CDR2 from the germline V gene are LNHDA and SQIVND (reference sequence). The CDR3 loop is CASSSGRADGTGELFF. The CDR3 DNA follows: TGTGCCAGCAGTAGCGGGAGGGCCGACGGCACCGGGGAGCTGTTTTTT.

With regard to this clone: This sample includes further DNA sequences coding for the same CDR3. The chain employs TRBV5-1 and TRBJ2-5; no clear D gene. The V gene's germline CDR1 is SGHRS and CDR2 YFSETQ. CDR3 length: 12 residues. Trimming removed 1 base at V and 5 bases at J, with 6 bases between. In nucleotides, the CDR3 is TGCGCCAGCAGCTTGTTTCAGGAGACCCAGTACTTC. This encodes CASSLFQETQYF.

The CDR3 is CASTPAGGNTEAFF. The CDR3 DNA follows: TGTGCCAGCACCCCTGCAGGGGGCAACACTGAAGCTTTCTTT. This chain uses TRBV28 with TRBJ1-1; TRBD1 agrees at 8 bases. V dropped 7 bases and J dropped 2; count of bases not matched to a gene: 6. The CDR3 is 14 residues long. CDR1 MDHEN and CDR2 SYDVKM come from the germline V gene.

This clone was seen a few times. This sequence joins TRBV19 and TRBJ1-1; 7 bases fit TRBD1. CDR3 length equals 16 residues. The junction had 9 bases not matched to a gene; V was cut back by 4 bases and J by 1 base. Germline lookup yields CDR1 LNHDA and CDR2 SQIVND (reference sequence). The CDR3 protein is CASSTLGQERNTEAFF. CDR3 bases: TGTGCCAGTAGTACCCTCGGACAGGAGAGGAACACTGAAGCTTTCTTT.

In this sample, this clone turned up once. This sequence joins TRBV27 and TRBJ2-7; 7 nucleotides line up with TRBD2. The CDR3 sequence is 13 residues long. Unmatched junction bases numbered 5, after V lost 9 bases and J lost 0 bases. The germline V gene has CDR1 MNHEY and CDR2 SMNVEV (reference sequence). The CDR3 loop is CASTSASSYEQYF. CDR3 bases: TGTGCCAGTACTAGCGCGAGCTCCTACGAGCAGTACTTC.

The CDR3 region is CASSQRLALTDTQYF. As DNA, the CDR3 is TGCGCCAGCAGCCAACGACTAGCTTTGACAGATACGCAGTATTTT. V usage is TRBV4-1 and J usage is TRBJ2-3, with 7 bases aligning to TRBD2. Trimming cost V 2 bases and J 3 bases; bases outside gene matches: 5. Germline-derived CDR1 and CDR2 are MGHRA and YSYEKL. This CDR3 contains 15 residues.

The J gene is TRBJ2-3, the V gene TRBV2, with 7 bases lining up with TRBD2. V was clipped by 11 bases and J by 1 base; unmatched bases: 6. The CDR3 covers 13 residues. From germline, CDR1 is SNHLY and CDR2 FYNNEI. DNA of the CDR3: TGTGCCGGGGGGGGAGGGGGCACAGATACGCAGTATTTT. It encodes CAGGGGGTDTQYF.

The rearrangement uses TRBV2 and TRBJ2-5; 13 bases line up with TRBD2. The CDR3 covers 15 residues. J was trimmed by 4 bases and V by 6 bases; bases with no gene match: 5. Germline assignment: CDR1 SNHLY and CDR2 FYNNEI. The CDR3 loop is CASRRTSGRGETQYF. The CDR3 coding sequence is TGTGCCAGCAGACGGACTAGCGGGAGAGGAGAGACCCAGTACTTC.

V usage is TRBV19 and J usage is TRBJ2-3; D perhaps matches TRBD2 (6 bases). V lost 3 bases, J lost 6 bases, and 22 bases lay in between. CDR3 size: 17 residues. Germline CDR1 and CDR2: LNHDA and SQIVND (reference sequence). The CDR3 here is CASSIQETRDLGDTQYF. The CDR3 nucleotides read TGTGCCAGTAGTATCCAGGAGACTAGGGACCTCGGGGATACGCAGTATTTT.

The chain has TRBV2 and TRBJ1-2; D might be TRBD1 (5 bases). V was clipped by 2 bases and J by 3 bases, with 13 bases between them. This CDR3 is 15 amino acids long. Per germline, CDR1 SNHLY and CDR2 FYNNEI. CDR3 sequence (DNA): TGTGCCAGCAGTGAATGGGGCAGTGAGGACTATGGCTACACCTTC. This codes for CASSEWGSEDYGYTF.

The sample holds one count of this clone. Here the CDR3 reads CASSSPETGGFYGYTF. In DNA form, the CDR3 reads TGTGCCAGTAGTTCCCCCGAGACAGGGGGCTTCTATGGCTACACCTTC. This chain connects TRBV19 to TRBJ1-2, with 10 bases that match TRBD1. Germline assignment: CDR1 LNHDA and CDR2 SQIVND (reference sequence). After removal of 5 bases from V and 4 bases from J, the junction contained 10 bases not matched to a gene. CDR3 size: 16 residues.

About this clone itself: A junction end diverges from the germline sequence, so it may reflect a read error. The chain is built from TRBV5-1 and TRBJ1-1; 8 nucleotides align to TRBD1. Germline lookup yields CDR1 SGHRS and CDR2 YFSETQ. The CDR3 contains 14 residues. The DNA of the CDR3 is TGCGCCAGCAGTTTGGGACAGGAGAACACTGAAGCTTTCTTT. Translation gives CASSLGQENTEAFF.

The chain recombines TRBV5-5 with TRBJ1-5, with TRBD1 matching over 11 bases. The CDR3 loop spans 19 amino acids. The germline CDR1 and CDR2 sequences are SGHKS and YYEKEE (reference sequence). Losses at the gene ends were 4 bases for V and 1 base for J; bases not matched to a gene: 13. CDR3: CASSARDRGILWSNQPQHF. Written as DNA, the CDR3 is TGTGCCAGCAGCGCCCGGGACAGGGGGATTTTATGGAGCAATCAGCCCCAGCATTTT.

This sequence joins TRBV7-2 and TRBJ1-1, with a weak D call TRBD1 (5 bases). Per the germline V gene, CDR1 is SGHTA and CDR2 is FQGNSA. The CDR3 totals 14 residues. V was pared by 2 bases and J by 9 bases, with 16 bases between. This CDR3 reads CASSLTGQKAKAFF. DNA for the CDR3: TGTGCCAGCAGCTTAACCGGACAAAAGGCCAAAGCTTTCTTT.

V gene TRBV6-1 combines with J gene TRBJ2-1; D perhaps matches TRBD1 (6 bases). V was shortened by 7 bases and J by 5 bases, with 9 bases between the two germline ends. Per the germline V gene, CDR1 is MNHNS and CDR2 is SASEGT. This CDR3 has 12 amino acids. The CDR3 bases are TGTGCCAGCACCCGGACAGACAATGAGCAGTTCTTC. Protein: CASTRTDNEQFF.

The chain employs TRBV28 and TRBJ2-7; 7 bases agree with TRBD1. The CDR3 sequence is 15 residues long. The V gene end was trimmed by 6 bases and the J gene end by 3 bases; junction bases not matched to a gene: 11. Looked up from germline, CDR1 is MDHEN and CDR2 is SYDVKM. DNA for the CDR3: TGTGCCAGCAGCCGAAAGGGGACAGCATTCTACGAGCAGTACTTC. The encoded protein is CASSRKGTAFYEQYF.

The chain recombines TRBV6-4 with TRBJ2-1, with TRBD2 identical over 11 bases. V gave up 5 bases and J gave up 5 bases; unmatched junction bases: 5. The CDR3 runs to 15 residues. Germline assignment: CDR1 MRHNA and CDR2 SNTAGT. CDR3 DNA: TGTGCCAGCAGTACCGGGACTAGCGGCCACAATGAGCAGTTCTTC. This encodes CASSTGTSGHNEQFF.

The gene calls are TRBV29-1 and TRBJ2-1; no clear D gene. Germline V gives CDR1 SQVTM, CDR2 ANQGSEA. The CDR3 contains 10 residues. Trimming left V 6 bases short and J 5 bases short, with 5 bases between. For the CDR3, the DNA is TGCAGCGTCGCGAACAATGAGCAGTTCTTC. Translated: CSVANNEQFF.

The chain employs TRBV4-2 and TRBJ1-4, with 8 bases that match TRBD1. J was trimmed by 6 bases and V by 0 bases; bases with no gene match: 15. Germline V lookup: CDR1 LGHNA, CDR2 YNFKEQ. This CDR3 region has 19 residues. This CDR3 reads CASSQDRRTGSKGYEKLFF. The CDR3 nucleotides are TGTGCCAGCAGCCAAGATAGGAGGACAGGGTCGAAGGGTTATGAAAAACTGTTTTTT.